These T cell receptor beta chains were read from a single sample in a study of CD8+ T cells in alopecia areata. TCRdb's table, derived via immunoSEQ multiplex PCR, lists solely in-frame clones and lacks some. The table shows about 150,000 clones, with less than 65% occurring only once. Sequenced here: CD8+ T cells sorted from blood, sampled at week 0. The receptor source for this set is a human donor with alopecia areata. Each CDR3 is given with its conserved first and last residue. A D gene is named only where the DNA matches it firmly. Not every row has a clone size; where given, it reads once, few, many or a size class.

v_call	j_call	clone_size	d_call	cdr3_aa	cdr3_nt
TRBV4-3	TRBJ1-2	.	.	CASSQDGRDAYGYTF	TGCGCCAGCAGCCAAGATGGCCGGGACGCCTATGGCTACACCTTC
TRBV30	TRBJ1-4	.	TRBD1	CAWSRTGGRPGELFF	TGTGCCTGGAGTCGGACAGGGGGTCGACCCGGGGAACTGTTTTTT
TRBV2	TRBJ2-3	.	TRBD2	CASSDVTSGLDTQYF	TGTGCCAGCAGTGACGTGACTAGCGGGTTAGATACGCAGTATTTT
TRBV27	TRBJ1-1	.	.	CASSLYARNTEAFF	TGTGCCAGCAGTTTATATGCCAGGAACACTGAAGCTTTCTTT
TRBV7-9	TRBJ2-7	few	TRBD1	CASSPSGTGRPYEQYF	TGTGCCAGCAGCCCCTCGGGGACAGGGAGACCCTACGAGCAGTACTTC
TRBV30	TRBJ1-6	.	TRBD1	CAWTSWVGQNNSPLHF	TGTGCCTGGACCAGCTGGGTGGGACAGAATAATTCACCCCTCCACTTT
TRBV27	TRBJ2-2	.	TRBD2	CASSYGLAGTGELFF	TGTGCCAGCAGTTACGGCCTAGCGGGCACCGGGGAGCTGTTTTTT
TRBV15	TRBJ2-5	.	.	CATSPGLQETQYF	TGTGCCACCAGCCCCGGGCTACAAGAGACCCAGTACTTC
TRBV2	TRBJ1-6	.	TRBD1	CASKEEGATNSPLHF	TGTGCCAGCAAGGAGGAGGGGGCGACCAATTCACCCCTCCACTTT
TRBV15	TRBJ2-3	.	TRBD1	CATSSKGADTQYF	TGTGCCACCAGCAGCAAGGGGGCGGATACGCAGTATTTT
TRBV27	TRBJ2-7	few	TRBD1	CASRDLDRAHEQYF	TGTGCCAGCAGGGATTTGGACAGGGCGCACGAGCAGTACTTC
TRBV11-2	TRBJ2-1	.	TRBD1	CASSPTWGQYNEQFF	TGTGCCAGCAGCCCAACGTGGGGACAGTACAATGAGCAGTTCTTC
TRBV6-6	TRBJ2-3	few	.	CASSVTGRDTQYF	TGTGCCAGCAGCGTTACAGGGCGAGATACGCAGTATTTT
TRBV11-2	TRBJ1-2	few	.	CASSLADSVSLYGYTF	TGTGCCAGCAGCTTAGCAGACAGCGTATCCCTCTATGGCTACACCTTC
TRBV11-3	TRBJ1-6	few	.	CASSPMWGHDNSPLHF	TGTGCCAGCAGCCCGATGTGGGGACATGATAATTCACCCCTCCACTTT
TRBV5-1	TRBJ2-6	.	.	CASSLAGTNVLTF	TGCGCCAGCAGCTTGGCTGGGACCAACGTCCTGACTTTC
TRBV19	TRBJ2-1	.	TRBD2	CASKVAGAYNEQFF	TGTGCCAGTAAGGTAGCGGGGGCATACAATGAGCAGTTCTTC
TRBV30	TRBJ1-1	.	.	CAWSGAGQPNTEAFF	TGTGCCTGGAGCGGCGCCGGACAGCCGAACACTGAAGCTTTCTTT
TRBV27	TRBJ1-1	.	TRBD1	CASSLTGRGLTEAFF	TGTGCCAGCAGTTTGACGGGCAGGGGGCTAACTGAAGCTTTCTTT
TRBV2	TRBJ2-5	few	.	CASGTTETEYQETQYF	TGTGCCAGCGGAACGACAGAGACTGAATACCAAGAGACCCAGTACTTC
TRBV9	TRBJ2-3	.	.	CASSVALGADTQYF	TGTGCCAGCAGCGTAGCCCTAGGGGCGGATACGCAGTATTTT
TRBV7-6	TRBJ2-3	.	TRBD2	CASSTLARQDTQYF	TGTGCCAGCAGCACACTAGCGCGGCAAGATACGCAGTATTTT
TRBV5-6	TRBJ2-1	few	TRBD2	CASSSGTSGYNEQFF	TGTGCCAGCAGCTCGGGGACTAGCGGGTACAATGAGCAGTTCTTC
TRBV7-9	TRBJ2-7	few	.	CASSLGPEQYF	TGTGCCAGCAGCTTAGGACCTGAGCAGTACTTC
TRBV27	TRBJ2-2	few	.	CASRPGRTVVGELFF	TGTGCCAGCAGGCCAGGTCGGACAGTGGTGGGGGAGCTGTTTTTT
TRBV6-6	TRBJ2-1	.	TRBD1	CASETGDEQFF	TGTGCCAGCGAAACAGGGGATGAGCAGTTCTTC
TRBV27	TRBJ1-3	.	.	CANLTGERRGPTDSGNTIYF	TGTGCCAACCTGACGGGGGAGAGGCGGGGCCCGACAGACTCTGGAAACACCATATATTTT
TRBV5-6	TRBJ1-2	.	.	CASSLGQAHYGYTF	TGTGCCAGCAGCTTGGGACAGGCGCACTATGGCTACACCTTC
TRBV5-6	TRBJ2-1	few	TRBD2	CASSLGTLLAEQFF	TGTGCCAGCAGCTTGGGAACCCTACTAGCGGAGCAGTTCTTC
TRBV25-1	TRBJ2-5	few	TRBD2	CASSGRGGRETQYF	TGTGCCAGCAGTGGACGGGGGGGGAGAGAGACCCAGTACTTC
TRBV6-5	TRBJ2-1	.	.	CASTYWGAGEQFF	TGTGCCAGCACCTACTGGGGGGCAGGTGAGCAGTTCTTC
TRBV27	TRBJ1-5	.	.	CASSLGRSNQPQHF	TGTGCCAGCAGTTTAGGTCGCAGCAATCAGCCCCAGCATTTT
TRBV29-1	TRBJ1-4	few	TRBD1	CSVRTGDEKLFF	TGCAGCGTCCGAACAGGGGATGAAAAACTGTTTTTT
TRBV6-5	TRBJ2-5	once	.	CASSYRETQYF	TGTGCCAGCAGTTACAGGGAGACCCAGTACTTC
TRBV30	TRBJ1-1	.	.	CAWAFSVEEAFF	TGTGCCTGGGCCTTTTCAGTTGAAGAAGCTTTCTTT